These 18 T cell receptor beta chains share one sample of origin, sequenced in a study of shared clonotypes between healthy human individuals. Sequencing used immunoSEQ multiplex PCR; TCRdb keeps in-frame clones, though not all of them. This table holds over 150,000 clones, approximately 61% found once. The sequencing input was memory CD4+ T cells sorted from blood. Sample subset: CD45RA-negative fraction. Receptors were obtained from a man in his thirties or forties in good health.

This rearrangement joins TRBV18 to TRBJ1-5, with D hard to call. CDR1 KGHSH and CDR2 LQKENI come from the germline V gene. V lost 6 bases and J 2 bases, leaving 14 bases between the germline ends. The CDR3 contains 15 residues. In DNA form, the CDR3 reads TGTGCCAGCTCCCCGGATGGGTTGGGCAATCAGCCCCAGCATTTT. It yields the protein CASSPDGLGNQPQHF.

The chain has TRBV6-5 and TRBJ1-2, with 8 bases fitting TRBD1. The CDR3 sequence is 15 residues long. CDR1 and CDR2 (germline): MNHEY, SVGAGI. Trimming cost V 6 bases and J 9 bases; bases outside gene matches: 15. For the CDR3, the DNA is TGTGCCAGCAGCGCCCAGACAGGGGTAAGGGGAAGCTACACCTTC. Encoded protein: CASSAQTGVRGSYTF.

The gene calls are TRBV28 and TRBJ2-3, with a possible D match to TRBD1 (5 bases). The CDR3 runs 13 residues. Germline V lookup: CDR1 MDHEN, CDR2 SYDVKM. Deletions cut 7 bases from V and 4 bases from J, with 12 bases between. This CDR3 is CASTGRVPDTQYF. The CDR3, as DNA: TGTGCCAGCACCGGCAGGGTACCAGATACGCAGTATTTT.

The V call is TRBV29-1, the J call TRBJ2-1; D is unclear. V was pared by 3 bases and J by 0 bases, with 9 bases between. The CDR3 totals 14 residues. CDR1 SQVTM and CDR2 ANQGSEA come from the germline V gene. The CDR3: CSVEGGYSYNEQFF. Written as DNA, the CDR3 is TGCAGCGTTGAGGGCGGTTACTCCTACAATGAGCAGTTCTTC.

In this sample, this clone turned up once. The chain has TRBV18 and TRBJ2-7; TRBD1 or TRBD2 may be the D gene (5 bases each). CDR1 and CDR2 (germline): KGHSH, LQKENI. V was pared by 6 bases and J by 6 bases, with 15 bases between. The CDR3 is made up of 13 amino acids. The CDR3 region is CASSRDAFGEQYF. DNA of the CDR3: TGTGCCAGCTCCAGGGACGCATTTGGCGAGCAGTACTTC. Using reference TRBV18 and TRBJ2-7 for the parts outside the CDR3, the full variable domain is NAGVMQNPRHLVRRRGQEARLRCSPMKGHSHVYWYRQLPEEGLKFMVYLQKENIIDESGMPKERFSAEFPKEGPSILRIQQVVRGDSAAYFCASSRDAFGEQYFGPGTRLTVT.

This clone was counted only a few times. The chain has TRBV7-2 and TRBJ2-2; D may be TRBD2 (6 bases). This CDR3 has 17 amino acids. Germline CDR1 SGHTA, CDR2 FQGNSA. V shed 1 base and J shed 7 bases, with 19 bases lying between them. Here the CDR3 DNA reads TGTGCCAGCAGCTTAGGTGGAGGGACCTCGAGCTTCGGGGAGCTGTTTTTT. The encoded protein is CASSLGGGTSSFGELFF. Combining the CDR3 with reference TRBV7-2 and TRBJ2-2 gives the whole variable domain GAGVSQSPSNKVTEKGKDVELRCDPISGHTALYWYRQSLGQGLEFLIYFQGNSAPDKSGLPSDRFSAERTGGSVSTLTIQRTQQEDSAVYLCASSLGGGTSSFGELFFGEGSRLTVL.

The chain joins TRBV2 to TRBJ2-7; D is possibly TRBD2 (6 bases). Germline V gives CDR1 SNHLY, CDR2 FYNNEI. This CDR3 has 14 residues. With 5 bases removed from V and 3 bases from J, the gap between germline ends came to 14 bases. This CDR3 is CASSRDSVYYEQYF. The CDR3 DNA is TGTGCCAGCAGTCGGGACTCAGTCTACTACGAGCAGTACTTC. The full variable domain, rest sourced from reference TRBV2 and TRBJ2-7, is EPEVTQTPSHQVTQMGQEVILRCVPISNHLYFYWYRQILGQKVEFLVSFYNNEISEKSEIFDDQFSVERPDGSNFTLKIRSTKLEDSAMYFCASSRDSVYYEQYFGPGTRLTVT.

This chain connects TRBV9 to TRBJ2-7, with 10 bases identical to TRBD2. Looked up from germline, CDR1 is SGDLS and CDR2 is YYNGEE. V trimming: 0 bases; J trimming: 5 bases; junction bases outside the gene matches: 5. The CDR3 spans 15 residues. CDR3 loop: CASSVGPSGSNEQYF. CDR3 bases: TGTGCCAGCAGCGTAGGGCCTAGCGGGAGTAACGAGCAGTACTTC.

This clone showed up many times. The gene calls are TRBV2 and TRBJ1-2; 7 nucleotides align to TRBD1. V was pared by 3 bases and J by 4 bases, with 2 bases of the junction left unmatched. Germline V lookup: CDR1 SNHLY, CDR2 FYNNEI. This CDR3 is 13 amino acids long. The CDR3 region has the DNA TGTGCCAGCAGTGAGACAGGGACCTATGGCTACACCTTC. Translation gives CASSETGTYGYTF.

The chain recombines TRBV10-3 with TRBJ2-6; D unclear. With 0 bases removed from V and 1 base from J, the gap between germline ends came to 7 bases. Germline CDR1 and CDR2: ENHRY and SYGVKD. The CDR3 is 16 residues long. In nucleotides, the CDR3 is TGTGCCATCAGTGAGTCTGGGGTTTCTGGGGCCAACGTCCTGACTTTC. It encodes CAISESGVSGANVLTF.

This chain connects TRBV27 to TRBJ1-2; 8 positions match TRBD1. The CDR3 has 14 amino acids. In germline, CDR1 is MNHEY, CDR2 SMNVEV (reference sequence). V shed 2 bases and J 5 bases; nucleotides not matched to a gene: 4. Here the CDR3 DNA reads TGTGCCAGCAGTTTAGGACAGGGTGTATATGGCTACACCTTC. Translation gives CASSLGQGVYGYTF.

This clone is a singleton in its sample. The chain is built from TRBV18 and TRBJ2-2; D is uncertain. V was trimmed by 3 bases and J by 6 bases, leaving 8 bases between them. The CDR3 has 13 amino acids. From germline, CDR1 is KGHSH and CDR2 LQKENI. As DNA, the CDR3 is TGTGCCAGCTCACCTACAGTGGCCGGGGAGCTGTTTTTT. This gives the protein CASSPTVAGELFF. Full variable domain (remainder filled in from reference TRBV18 and TRBJ2-2): NAGVMQNPRHLVRRRGQEARLRCSPMKGHSHVYWYRQLPEEGLKFMVYLQKENIIDESGMPKERFSAEFPKEGPSILRIQQVVRGDSAAYFCASSPTVAGELFFGEGSRLTVL.

This clone turned up a few times. The chain combines TRBV4-3 with TRBJ2-2; D ambiguous. V lost 1 base and J 6 bases, leaving 12 bases between the germline ends. CDR1 and CDR2 from the germline V gene are LGHNA and YSLEER. The CDR3 is 15 amino acids. This chain's CDR3 is CASSQGTVVAGELFF. The CDR3 DNA sequence: TGCGCCAGCAGCCAAGGGACCGTAGTGGCCGGGGAGCTGTTTTTT.

This clone has a handful of counts. This rearrangement joins TRBV19 to TRBJ1-5; D might be TRBD1 (5 bases). CDR3 length equals 14 residues. Trimming stripped 7 bases from V and 9 bases from J, with 19 bases between. Germline V lookup: CDR1 LNHDA, CDR2 SQIVND (reference sequence). CDR3 amino acids: CASKTGVSGWPQHF. CDR3 nucleotides: TGTGCCAGTAAGACGGGGGTCTCGGGTTGGCCCCAGCATTTT.

This clone was detected only a few times. This sequence joins TRBV6-1 and TRBJ1-5; D may be TRBD1 (6 bases). Germline CDR1 reads MNHNS; CDR2 reads SASEGT. The CDR3 runs to 14 residues. Deletions cut 8 bases from V and 0 bases from J, with 11 bases between. CDR3 sequence reads: CASLHRDSNQPQHF. Written as DNA, the CDR3 is TGTGCCAGCCTCCACAGGGATAGCAATCAGCCCCAGCATTTT.

The chain carries TRBV18 and TRBJ2-1; D is perhaps TRBD1 or TRBD2 (6 bases each). Trimming took 1 base from V and 4 from J, leaving 8 bases between them. CDR3 length: 14 residues. The germline gives CDR1 KGHSH, CDR2 LQKENI. CDR3 sequence: CASSPRGAYNEQFF. CDR3 coding DNA: TGTGCCAGCTCACCACGGGGGGCGTACAATGAGCAGTTCTTC.

The chain carries TRBV5-1 and TRBJ2-3; TRBD2 matches at 13 bases. The CDR3 covers 19 residues. Per the germline V gene, CDR1 is SGHRS and CDR2 is YFSETQ. Losses at the gene ends were 3 bases for V and 0 bases for J; bases not matched to a gene: 10. The CDR3 is CASSSWAGLAGASTDTQYF. The CDR3 bases are TGCGCCAGCAGCTCTTGGGCTGGACTAGCGGGAGCGAGCACAGATACGCAGTATTTT.

This clone was seen at least ten times. This rearrangement joins TRBV29-1 to TRBJ2-7; D is possibly TRBD1 or TRBD2 (5 bases each). CDR1 is SQVTM and CDR2 is ANQGSEA in the germline V gene. The V end lost 1 base, the J end lost 0 bases, and 13 bases lay between the germline ends. CDR3 length: 15 amino acids. CDR3: CSVEVPGRFSYEQYF. CDR3 coding DNA: TGCAGCGTTGAAGTCCCGGGACGGTTCTCCTACGAGCAGTACTTC.